The text below deals with one T cell receptor (beta chain). TCRdb reanalysed the RT-PCR reads using MiXCR and keeps one entry per CDR3 protein. The table lists about 570,000 distinct CDR3 sequences, about 11% of them singletons, with approximately 10% in the top ten. CDR3 size: 17 residues. Germline lookup yields CDR1 SGHDT and CDR2 YYEEEE. After removal of 4 bases from V and 6 bases from J, the junction contained 6 bases not matched to a gene. This sample is part of a study of response to subunit inactivated influenza vaccine. This sample also appeared in a second study, on T cells expressing NK-cell markers. From that paper: Generation of TCR beta cDNA was performed by 5'RACE template switching incorporating UMIs. Beta-chain profiling covered CD3+CD56+NKG2C+, CD3+CD56+NKG2C- and CD3+CD56-NKG2C+ sorted subsets. Sequenced donors, eight in total, included seven who were HCMV-seropositive and one who was seronegative. Of the CD8+ T cells in about 6 donors, roughly 1.0-7.5% belonged to dominant NKG2C+ clonotypes. Several of the donors also had these clonotypes leading their CD3+CD56-NKG2C+ fraction.

This sequence originates from a man aged 45-65 years who received an inactivated influenza vaccine. The sequencing used PBMCs from blood, collected on the day of vaccination. The J gene is TRBJ2-2, the V gene TRBV5-6; TRBD2 aligns across 16 bases. Here the CDR3 DNA reads TGTGCCAGCAGCGGGACTAGCGGGAGGGATCTCCCCGGGGAGCTGTTTTTT. It codes for CASSGTSGRDLPGELFF.